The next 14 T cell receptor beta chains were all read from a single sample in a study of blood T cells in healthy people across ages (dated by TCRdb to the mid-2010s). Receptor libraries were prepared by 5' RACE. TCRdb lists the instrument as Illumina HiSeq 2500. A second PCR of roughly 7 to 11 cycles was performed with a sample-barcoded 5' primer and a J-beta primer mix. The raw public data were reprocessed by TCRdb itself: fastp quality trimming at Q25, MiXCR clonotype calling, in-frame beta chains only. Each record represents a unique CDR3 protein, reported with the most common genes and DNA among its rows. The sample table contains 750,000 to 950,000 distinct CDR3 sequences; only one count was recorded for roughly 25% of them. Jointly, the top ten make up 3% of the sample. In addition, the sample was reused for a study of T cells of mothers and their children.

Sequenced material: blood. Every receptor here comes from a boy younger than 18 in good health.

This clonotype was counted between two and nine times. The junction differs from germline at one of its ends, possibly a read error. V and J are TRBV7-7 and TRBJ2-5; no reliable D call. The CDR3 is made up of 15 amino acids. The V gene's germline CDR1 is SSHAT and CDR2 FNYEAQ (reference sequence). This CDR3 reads CASSLEYGSQETQYF. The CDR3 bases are TGTGCTAGCAGCTTAGAATATGGTAGCCAAGAGACCCAGTACTTC.

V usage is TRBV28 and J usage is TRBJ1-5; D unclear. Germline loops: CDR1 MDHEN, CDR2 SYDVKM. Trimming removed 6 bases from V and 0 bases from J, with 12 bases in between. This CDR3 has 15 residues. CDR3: CASRSARNSNQPQHF. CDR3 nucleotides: TGTGCCAGCAGAAGTGCTAGAAATAGCAATCAGCCCCAGCATTTT.

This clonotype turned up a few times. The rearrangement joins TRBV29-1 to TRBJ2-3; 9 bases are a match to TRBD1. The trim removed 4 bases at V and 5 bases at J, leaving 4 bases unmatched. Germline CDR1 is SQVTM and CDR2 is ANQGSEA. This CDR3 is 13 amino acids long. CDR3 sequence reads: CSVGDRALDTQYF. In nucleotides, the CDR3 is TGCAGCGTTGGGGACAGGGCCTTAGATACGCAGTATTTT.

The CDR3 reads CASSLRTSGGAGHEQYF. The CDR3 nucleotides are TGCGCCAGCAGCCTTCGGACTAGCGGGGGGGCCGGGCACGAGCAGTACTTC. This rearrangement joins TRBV5-1 to TRBJ2-7; TRBD2 agrees at 15 bases. The CDR3 runs to 17 residues. Germline CDR1 is SGHRS and CDR2 is YFSETQ. V was clipped by 4 bases and J by 5 bases; unmatched bases: 10.

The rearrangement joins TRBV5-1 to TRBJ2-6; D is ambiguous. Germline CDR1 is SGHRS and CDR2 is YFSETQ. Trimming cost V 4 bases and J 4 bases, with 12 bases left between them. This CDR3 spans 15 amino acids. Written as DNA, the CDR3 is TGCGCCAGCAGCCAACGGGTAGGAGGGGCCAACGTCCTGACTTTC. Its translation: CASSQRVGGANVLTF. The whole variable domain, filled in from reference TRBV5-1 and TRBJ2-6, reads KAGVTQTPRYLIKTRGQQVTLSCSPISGHRSVSWYQQTPGQGLQFLFEYFSETQRNKGNFPGRFSGRQFSNSRSEMNVSTLELGDSALYLCASSQRVGGANVLTFGAGSRLTVL.

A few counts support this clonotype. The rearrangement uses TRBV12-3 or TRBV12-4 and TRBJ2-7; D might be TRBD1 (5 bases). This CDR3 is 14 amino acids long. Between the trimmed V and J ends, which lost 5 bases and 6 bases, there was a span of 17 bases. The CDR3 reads CASSPGGALGEQYF. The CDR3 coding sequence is TGTGCCAGCAGTCCCGGTGGGGCCCTCGGCGAGCAGTACTTC.

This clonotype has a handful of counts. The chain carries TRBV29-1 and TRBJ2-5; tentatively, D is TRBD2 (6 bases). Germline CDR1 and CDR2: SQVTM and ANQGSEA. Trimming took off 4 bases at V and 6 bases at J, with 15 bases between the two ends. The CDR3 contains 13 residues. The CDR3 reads CSVAREDGQTQYF. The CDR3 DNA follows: TGCAGCGTTGCTAGGGAGGACGGGCAGACCCAGTACTTC. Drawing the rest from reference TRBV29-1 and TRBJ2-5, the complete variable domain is SAVISQKPSRDICQRGTSLTIQCQVDSQVTMMFWYRQQPGQSLTLIATANQGSEATYESGFVIDKFPISRPNLTFSTLTVSNMSPEDSSIYLCSVAREDGQTQYFGPGTRLLVL.

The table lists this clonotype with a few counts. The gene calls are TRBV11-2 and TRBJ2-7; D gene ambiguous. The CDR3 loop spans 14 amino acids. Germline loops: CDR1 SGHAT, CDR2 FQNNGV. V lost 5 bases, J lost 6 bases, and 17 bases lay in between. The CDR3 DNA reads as TGTGCCAGCAGCAACAACCGGGCCCCGGCCGAGCAGTACTTC. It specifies CASSNNRAPAEQYF.

The CDR3 DNA sequence: TGCGCCAGCAGTGGAAGAAAGGGGAACGAGCAGTTCTTC. Translation: CASSGRKGNEQFF. This sequence joins TRBV10-1 and TRBJ2-1, with D tentatively TRBD1 (5 bases). The CDR3 sequence is 13 residues long. CDR1 WNHNN and CDR2 SYGVQD come from the germline V gene (reference sequence). V lost 4 bases and J lost 10, with 14 bases in between.

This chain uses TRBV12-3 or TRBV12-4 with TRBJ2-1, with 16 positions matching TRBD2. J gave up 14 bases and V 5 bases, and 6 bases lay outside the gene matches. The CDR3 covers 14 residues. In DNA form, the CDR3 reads TGTGCCAGCAGTACGGGACTAGCGGGGGGGGATGAGTTCTTC. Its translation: CASSTGLAGGDEFF.

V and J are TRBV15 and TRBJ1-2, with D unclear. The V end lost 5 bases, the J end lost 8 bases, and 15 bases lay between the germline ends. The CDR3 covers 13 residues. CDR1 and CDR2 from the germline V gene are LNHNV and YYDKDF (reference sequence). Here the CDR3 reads CATSPVGGLGYTF. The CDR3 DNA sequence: TGTGCCACCAGCCCGGTGGGAGGGTTAGGCTACACCTTC.

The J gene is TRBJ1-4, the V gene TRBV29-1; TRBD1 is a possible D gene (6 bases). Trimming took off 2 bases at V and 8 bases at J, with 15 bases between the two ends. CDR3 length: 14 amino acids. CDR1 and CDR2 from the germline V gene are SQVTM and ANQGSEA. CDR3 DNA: TGCAGCGTTGAATTGGACAGCATGGGGGAAAAACTGTTTTTT. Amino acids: CSVELDSMGEKLFF.

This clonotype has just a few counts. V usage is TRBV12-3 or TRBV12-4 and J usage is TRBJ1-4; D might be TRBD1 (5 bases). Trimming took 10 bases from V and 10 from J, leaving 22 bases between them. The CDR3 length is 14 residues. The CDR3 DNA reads TGTGCCACCCGGCCAGGCAGGGAGTGGGGAAAACTGTTTTTT. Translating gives CATRPGREWGKLFF.

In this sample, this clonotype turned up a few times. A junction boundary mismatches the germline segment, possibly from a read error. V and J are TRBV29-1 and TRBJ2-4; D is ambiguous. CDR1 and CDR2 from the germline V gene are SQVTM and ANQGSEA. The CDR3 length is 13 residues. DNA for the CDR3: TGCAGCGTTGAGGGTGGAGCCGAAAACATTCAGTACTTC. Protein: CSVEGGAENIQYF.